A selection of T cell receptor beta chains follows, all from one sample in a study of T cell responses to AZD1222 COVID-19 vaccine. Only in-frame clones appear in the TCRdb table, and some are missing; sequencing was by immunoSEQ multiplex PCR. The sample gives 100,000 to 150,000 clones, roughly 90% of which show up once; 4% to 5% is in the top ten. Source: peripheral blood, taken on day 0 of AZD1222 vaccination. Receptor source: an adult in good health. Each CDR3 is given with its conserved first and last residue. The D gene is left open where the match is weak. Size tells how often a clone was seen (once, few, many) or the class of an expanded clone, and some rows leave it out.

>-|TRBV27|TRBJ1-5|few
TGTGCCAGCAGACCTACAGGCATCAATCAGCCCCAGCATTTT
CASRPTGINQPQHF
>TRBD1|TRBV5-6|TRBJ1-5|-
TGTGCCAGCAGTAGGACAGGGGTTAGCAATCAGCCCCAGCATTTT
CASSRTGVSNQPQHF
>-|TRBV7-2|TRBJ2-7|-
TGTGCCACTACCCCTTCCGCCAGCTCCTACGAGCAGTACTTC
CATTPSASSYEQYF
>-|TRBV27|TRBJ2-1|many
TGTGCCAGCAGTCTAGGGGGGCCAAATGAGCAGTTCTTC
CASSLGGPNEQFF
>TRBD1|TRBV7-2|TRBJ2-3|-
TGTGCCAGCAGCTTCCGCAGGGGGAAGGATACGCAGTATTTT
CASSFRRGKDTQYF
>-|TRBV19|TRBJ1-5|-
TGTGCCAGTAGTCCCCCGGGCACGACCAGAACGAATCAGCCCCAGCATTTT
CASSPPGTTRTNQPQHF
>-|TRBV21-1|TRBJ1-2|few
TGTGCCAGCAGCAAAGAGTCCCGGGACATAAGCTACACCTTC
CASSKESRDISYTF
>-|TRBV13|TRBJ2-2|-
TGTGCCAGCCCTCACCCCTCGGGGGAGTCGAACGGGGAGCTGTTTTTT
CASPHPSGESNGELFF
>TRBD1|TRBV5-1|TRBJ1-5|few
TGCGCCAGCAGCTTGGGACAGGGGGTTGAGCCCCAGCATTTT
CASSLGQGVEPQHF
>TRBD2|TRBV28|TRBJ2-3|-
TGTGCCAGTACTATAGCGGGGGGGCCAATTACGCAGTATTTT
CASTIAGGPITQYF
>-|TRBV9|TRBJ1-2|once
TGTGCCAGCAGCGTAGTTTCGCTAGTGGGAGGCTACACCTTC
CASSVVSLVGGYTF